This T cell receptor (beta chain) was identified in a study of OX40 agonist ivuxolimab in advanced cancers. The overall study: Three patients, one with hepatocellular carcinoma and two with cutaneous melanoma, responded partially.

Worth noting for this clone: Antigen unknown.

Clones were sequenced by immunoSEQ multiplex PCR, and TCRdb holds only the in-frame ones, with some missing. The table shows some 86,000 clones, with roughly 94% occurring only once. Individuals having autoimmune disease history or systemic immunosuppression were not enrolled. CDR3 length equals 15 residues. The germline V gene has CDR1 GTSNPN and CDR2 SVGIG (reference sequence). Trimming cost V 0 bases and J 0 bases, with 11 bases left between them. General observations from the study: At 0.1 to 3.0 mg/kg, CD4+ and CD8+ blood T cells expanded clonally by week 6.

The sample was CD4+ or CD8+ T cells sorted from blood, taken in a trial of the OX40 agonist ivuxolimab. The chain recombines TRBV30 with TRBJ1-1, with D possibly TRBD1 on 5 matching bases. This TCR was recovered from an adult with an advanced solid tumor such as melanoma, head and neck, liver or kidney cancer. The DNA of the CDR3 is TGTGCCTGGAGTGTACTGGGCAGGGTGAACACTGAAGCTTTCTTT. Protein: CAWSVLGRVNTEAFF. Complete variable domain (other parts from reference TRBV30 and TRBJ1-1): SQTIHQWPATLVQPVGSPLSLECTVEGTSNPNLYWYRQAAGRGLQLLFYSVGIGQISSEVPQNLSASRPQDRQFILSSKKLLLSDSGFYLCAWSVLGRVNTEAFFGQGTRLTVV.